This T cell receptor (beta chain) came from a study of cytomegalovirus exposure and HLA in healthy donors. Whole-study findings and limits: HLA allele associations emerged for 16,951 TCR beta sequences in a later analysis, at 0.05 false discovery rate.

The PCR employed 60 Vbeta primers together with 13 Jbeta primers. The repertoire was sequenced with immunoSEQ multiplex PCR; TCRdb's copy has only in-frame clones and lacks some. Seen here are over 100,000 clones, approximately 80% observed once, and the top ten hold nearly 0.9%. The CDR3 sequence is 17 residues long. In germline, CDR1 is SNHLY, CDR2 FYNNEI. V was cut by 10 bases and J by 2 bases, with 26 bases left in between. In the case of this clone: Its antigen is currently unknown.

Sequences were obtained from PBMCs. This chain uses TRBV2 with TRBJ1-2; D call uncertain. This sequence was found in a woman in her twenties or thirties in good health and CMV-seronegative. The CDR3 region is CATSSDPVVASNYGYTF. The DNA of the CDR3 is TGTGCCACTTCTTCTGACCCCGTAGTAGCTTCAAACTATGGCTACACCTTC.